Listed below are T cell receptor beta chains from one sample, sequenced in a study of regulatory T cells in long-lasting Graves disease. In TCRdb, the multiplex PCR reads were re-called with MiXCR into one record per CDR3 protein. The sample yields 400,000 to 500,000 distinct CDR3 sequences, approximately 22% seen once. Material: peripheral blood mononuclear cells (PBMCs), obtained when the disease was refractory, from a patient treated with antithyroid drugs. These receptors originate from a female donor with Graves disease. The CDR3 runs from the conserved cysteine through the conserved F or W. D genes are given only for firm matches. Clone size is given for some rows only: seen once, a few or many times, or a class if the clone is expanded.

CDR3nt	CDR3aa	d_gene	v_gene	abundance	j_gene
TGTGCCAGCAGCTTGGGTGGCGTCATGAACACTGAAGCTTTCTTT	CASSLGGVMNTEAFF	.	TRBV5-4	.	TRBJ1-1
TGCAGCGTTGTAGTCAGCTCCTACGAGCAGTACTTC	CSVVVSSYEQYF	.	TRBV29-1	.	TRBJ2-7
TGCGCCAGCAGCTTTGGGACAGGGGGAGGCAACGTCCTGACTTTC	CASSFGTGGGNVLTF	TRBD1	TRBV5-1	few	TRBJ2-6
TGTGCCAGCAGCCTCAGGACAGGGGGAGAGGAAAAACTGTTTTTT	CASSLRTGGEEKLFF	TRBD1	TRBV3-1	many	TRBJ1-4
TGTGCCAGCAGCGTAGGGGGACTAGGAGGTTTGACCGGGGAGCTGTTTTTT	CASSVGGLGGLTGELFF	TRBD2	TRBV9	once	TRBJ2-2
TGTGCCAGCAGCTTGGGGACTCGCGAGACCCAGTACTTC	CASSLGTRETQYF	.	TRBV11-3	many	TRBJ2-5
TGTGCCAGCAGTTTCTTGAGGGAGACCCAGTACTTC	CASSFLRETQYF	.	TRBV12-3/TRBV12-4	many	TRBJ2-5
TGTGCCAGCAGTTTTGCTGGGACAGGGGGCGATGGCTACACCTTC	CASSFAGTGGDGYTF	TRBD1	TRBV12-3/TRBV12-4	.	TRBJ1-2
TGCAGTGCCTCCGGGACAGGGGGCAGTAGGTTTAGCAATCAGCCCCAGCATTTT	CSASGTGGSRFSNQPQHF	TRBD1	TRBV20-1	many	TRBJ1-5
TGTGCCAGTAGTCAGGGGGACGGGGGGTGGACTGAAGCTTTCTTT	CASSQGDGGWTEAFF	TRBD1	TRBV19	.	TRBJ1-1
TGTGCCAGCAGTCCTGGACAGGGGGGGGAGACCCAGTACTTC	CASSPGQGGETQYF	TRBD1	TRBV7-3	many	TRBJ2-5
TGCGCCAGCAGTACTGGACAGGGATCCAAAAACATTCAGTACTTC	CASSTGQGSKNIQYF	TRBD1	TRBV5-1	.	TRBJ2-4
TGCAGCACCACCGGGACAGGGGAAGGCTACACCTTC	CSTTGTGEGYTF	TRBD1	TRBV29-1	few	TRBJ1-2
TGCAGTGCTAGGGGGAATAATTCACCCCTCCACTTT	CSARGNNSPLHF	.	TRBV20-1	few	TRBJ1-6
TGTGCCAGCAGCTTAAGAGGGGTCCCAGGGACCTTCTACGAGCAGTACTTC	CASSLRGVPGTFYEQYF	.	TRBV7-2	once	TRBJ2-7
TGTGCCAGCAACCCCTCCGGATACAGGCCCTACGAGCAGTACTTC	CASNPSGYRPYEQYF	.	TRBV6-1	.	TRBJ2-7
TGTGCCACCAGCCCTCCCTGGGGACTGGAAAGCAATCAGCCCCAGCATTTT	CATSPPWGLESNQPQHF	.	TRBV15	.	TRBJ1-5
TGTGCCAGCAGTCTACAGGGACATAACTATGGCTACACCTTC	CASSLQGHNYGYTF	.	TRBV12-3/TRBV12-4	many	TRBJ1-2
TGCAGTGCTAGGTCACCCGGGGTCAATGAAAAACTGTTTTTT	CSARSPGVNEKLFF	.	TRBV20-1	few	TRBJ1-4
TGTGCCAGCAGTGACTGGGGAGTTAGTAACAATGAGCAGTTCTTC	CASSDWGVSNNEQFF	.	TRBV6-4	.	TRBJ2-1
TGTGCCAGCAGCCCGACGGTGGGCAGGGGATACGAGCAGTACTTC	CASSPTVGRGYEQYF	.	TRBV5-4	.	TRBJ2-7
TGTGCCAGCAGTCCCCTTGCCGGGGTCCCTGAGCAGTACTTC	CASSPLAGVPEQYF	.	TRBV28	many	TRBJ2-7
TGTGCCAGCAGCGCCGCTGGAGAGACCAACGTCCTGACTTTC	CASSAAGETNVLTF	.	TRBV7-2	once	TRBJ2-6
TGTGCCAGCAGCTTCCTTCCACACACAGATACGCAGTATTTT	CASSFLPHTDTQYF	.	TRBV7-2	.	TRBJ2-3
TGCAGCGTTGGTCAATCCCTGGGGACTGAAGCTTTCTTT	CSVGQSLGTEAFF	.	TRBV29-1	many	TRBJ1-1
TGTGCCAGCAGCTTGCAGGGACTAGCGGGGAACAATGAGCAGTTCTTC	CASSLQGLAGNNEQFF	TRBD2	TRBV7-2	.	TRBJ2-1
TGCGCCAGCAGCCAAGATCACGGGGGCAATCAGCCCCAGCATTTT	CASSQDHGGNQPQHF	.	TRBV4-3	once	TRBJ1-5
TGCGCCAGCCAAGCTAGCGGGAACGAGCAGTACTTC	CASQASGNEQYF	TRBD2	TRBV5-1	few	TRBJ2-7
TGCGCCAGCAGCCCCGGCTACGCTCAAGAGACCCAGTACTTC	CASSPGYAQETQYF	.	TRBV5-1	.	TRBJ2-5
TGCAGCGTTGTCCTCCCGGGATCAGAGGTCTTC	CSVVLPGSEVF	.	TRBV29-1	.	TRBJ2-7
TGTGCCATCAGGAAACAGGTGGAGGCTAACTATGGCTACACCTTC	CAIRKQVEANYGYTF	.	TRBV10-3	many	TRBJ1-2
TGTGCCATCATGGTTTCAGGGAGGGACACTGAAGCTTTCTTT	CAIMVSGRDTEAFF	.	TRBV10-3	.	TRBJ1-1
TGTGCCAGTAGCACGACCGGCAGGGCCTCCTACAATGAGCAGTTCTTC	CASSTTGRASYNEQFF	.	TRBV19	.	TRBJ2-1
TGCGCCAGCAGCCAAGCCCTACGGGGGACGAGCACCGGGGAGCTGTTTTTT	CASSQALRGTSTGELFF	.	TRBV4-3	.	TRBJ2-2
TGTGCCAGCAGTGGACAGGGGTTAAGTGAAAAACTGTTTTTT	CASSGQGLSEKLFF	TRBD1	TRBV25-1	few	TRBJ1-4
TGTGCCAGCAGCTCACAGACAGGTTACGAGCAGTTCTTC	CASSSQTGYEQFF	.	TRBV7-6	.	TRBJ2-1
TGTGCCAGCAGTTTGGTACATAGCAACTACGAGCAGTACTTC	CASSLVHSNYEQYF	.	TRBV28	many	TRBJ2-7
TGCAGTGCTAGTATGGGACCCCTCTACGAGCAGTACTTC	CSASMGPLYEQYF	.	TRBV20-1	few	TRBJ2-7
TGCAGTGCTGGGACGGTCTTTAACTATGGCTACACCTTC	CSAGTVFNYGYTF	.	TRBV20-1	many	TRBJ1-2
TGCAGTGCTATCAGGGTCGGCGAGCAGTTCTTC	CSAIRVGEQFF	.	TRBV20-1	few	TRBJ2-1
TGTGCCAGCAGCCAAATAACAGGGGGCGAGGGCTACACCTTC	CASSQITGGEGYTF	TRBD1	TRBV4-2	.	TRBJ1-2
TGCAGTGCTAGACCGACGCTCTACGAGCAGTACTTC	CSARPTLYEQYF	.	TRBV20-1	few	TRBJ2-7
TGTGCCAGCAGACCTAACAGGGTGGGCTATGGCTACACCTTC	CASRPNRVGYGYTF	.	TRBV28	many	TRBJ1-2
TGTGCCAGCAGCCTTAAAACTAGCGGGGTGTACATTCAGTACTTC	CASSLKTSGVYIQYF	TRBD2	TRBV13	.	TRBJ2-4
TGTGCCAGCAGAACCGGGACAGCGAATCTCTATGGCTACACCTTC	CASRTGTANLYGYTF	TRBD1	TRBV27	many	TRBJ1-2
TGTGCCAGCAGGCCAATGGGGTTTCAGCCCCAGCATTTT	CASRPMGFQPQHF	.	TRBV6-1	.	TRBJ1-5
TGTGCCAGCAGCTTAGACAGTTCTGCCTCTGGAAACACCATATATTTT	CASSLDSSASGNTIYF	.	TRBV28	.	TRBJ1-3
TGTGCCAGCAGCCAAGTGGGACATTCAGTGGAAAAACTGTTTTTT	CASSQVGHSVEKLFF	.	TRBV14	few	TRBJ1-4